This TCR beta chain was recovered during a study of blood T cell repertoires in COVID-19. Overall study: Acute-phase and convalescent COVID-19 samples originated in the United States, Italy and Spain. Sources were T cells, B-cell-depleted T cells, or PBMCs; the material itself was cDNA or gDNA.

Per the authors' pipeline: Estimation of nucleated cell counts relied on the amplification of reference gene primers. The protocol was immunoSEQ multiplex PCR, while the TCRdb copy is restricted to in-frame clones and leaves out a portion. V, J and clone size are those of that table, while D and trimming were read from the DNA. Here the sample spans about 130,000 clones, approximately 88% being singletons. The CDR3 loop spans 14 amino acids. Germline CDR1 and CDR2: SGHRS and YFSETQ. With 2 bases clipped from V and 8 bases from J, the junction kept 3 bases outside the gene matches. V usage is TRBV5-1 and J usage is TRBJ1-4, with 10 positions matching TRBD1. This sequence originates from a man in his fifties or sixties with acute or convalescent COVID-19. Input material: peripheral blood. DNA of the CDR3: TGCGCCAGCAGCTTCGGGACAGGGGTGGAAAAACTGTTTTTT. Residues: CASSFGTGVEKLFF.